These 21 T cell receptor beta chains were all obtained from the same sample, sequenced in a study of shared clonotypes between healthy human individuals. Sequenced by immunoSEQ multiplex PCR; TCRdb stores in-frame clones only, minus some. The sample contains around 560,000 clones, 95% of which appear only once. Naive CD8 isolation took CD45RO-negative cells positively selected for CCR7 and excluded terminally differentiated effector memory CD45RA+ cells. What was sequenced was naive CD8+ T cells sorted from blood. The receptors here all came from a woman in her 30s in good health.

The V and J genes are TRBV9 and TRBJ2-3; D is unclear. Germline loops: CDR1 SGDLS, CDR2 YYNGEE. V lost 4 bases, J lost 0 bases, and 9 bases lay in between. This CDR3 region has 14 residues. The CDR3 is CASSWEQSTDTQYF. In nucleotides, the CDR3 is TGTGCCAGCAGCTGGGAACAGAGCACAGATACGCAGTATTTT.

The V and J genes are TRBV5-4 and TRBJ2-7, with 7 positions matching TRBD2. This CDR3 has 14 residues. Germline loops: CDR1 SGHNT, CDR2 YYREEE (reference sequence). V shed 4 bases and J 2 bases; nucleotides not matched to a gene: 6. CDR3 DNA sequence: TGTGCCAGCAGCCTCAGCGGGAACCCCTACGAGCAGTACTTC. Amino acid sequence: CASSLSGNPYEQYF.

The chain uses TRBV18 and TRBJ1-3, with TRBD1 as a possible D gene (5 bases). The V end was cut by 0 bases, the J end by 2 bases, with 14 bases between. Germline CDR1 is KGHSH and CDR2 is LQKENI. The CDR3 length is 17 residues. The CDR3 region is CASSPPAVRETGNTIYF. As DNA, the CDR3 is TGTGCCAGCTCACCACCGGCTGTCAGGGAAACTGGAAACACCATATATTTT.

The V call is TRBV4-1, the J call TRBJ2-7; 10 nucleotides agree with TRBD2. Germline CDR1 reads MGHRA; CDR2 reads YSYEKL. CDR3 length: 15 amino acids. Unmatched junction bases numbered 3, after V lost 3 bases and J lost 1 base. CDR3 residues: CASSHRLAGSYEQYF. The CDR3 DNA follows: TGCGCCAGCAGCCACAGACTAGCGGGTTCCTACGAGCAGTACTTC.

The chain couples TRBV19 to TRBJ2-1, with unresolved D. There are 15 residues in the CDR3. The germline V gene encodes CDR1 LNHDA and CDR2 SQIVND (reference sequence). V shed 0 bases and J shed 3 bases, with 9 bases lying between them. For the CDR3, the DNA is TGTGCCAGTAGTATAGACAGACCATACTACAATGAGCAGTTCTTC. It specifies CASSIDRPYYNEQFF.

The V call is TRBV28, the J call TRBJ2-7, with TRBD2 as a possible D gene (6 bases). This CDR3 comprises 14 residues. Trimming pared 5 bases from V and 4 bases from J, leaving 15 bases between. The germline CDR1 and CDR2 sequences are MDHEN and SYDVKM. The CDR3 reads CASSPQGGGYEQYF. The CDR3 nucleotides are TGTGCCAGCAGTCCTCAGGGAGGCGGTTACGAGCAGTACTTC. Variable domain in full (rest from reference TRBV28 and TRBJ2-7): DVKVTQSSRYLVKRTGEKVFLECVQDMDHENMFWYRQDPGLGLRLIYFSYDVKMKEKGDIPEGYSVSREKKERFSLILESASTNQTSMYLCASSPQGGGYEQYFGPGTRLTVT.

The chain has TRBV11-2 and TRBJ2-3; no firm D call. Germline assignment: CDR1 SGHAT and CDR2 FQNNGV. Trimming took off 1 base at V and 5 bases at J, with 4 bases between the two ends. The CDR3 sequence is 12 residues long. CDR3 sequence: CASSLVQDTQYF. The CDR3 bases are TGTGCCAGCAGCTTAGTTCAAGATACGCAGTATTTT.

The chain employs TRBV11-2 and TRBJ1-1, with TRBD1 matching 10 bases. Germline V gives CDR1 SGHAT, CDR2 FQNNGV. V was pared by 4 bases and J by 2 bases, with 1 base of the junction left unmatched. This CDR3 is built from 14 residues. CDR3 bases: TGTGCCAGCAGCTGGGACAGGGGCAACACTGAAGCTTTCTTT. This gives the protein CASSWDRGNTEAFF.

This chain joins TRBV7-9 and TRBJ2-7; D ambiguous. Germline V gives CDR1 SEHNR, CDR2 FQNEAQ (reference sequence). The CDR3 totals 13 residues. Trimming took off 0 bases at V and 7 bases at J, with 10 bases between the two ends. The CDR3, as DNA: TGTGCCAGCAGCTTAGCGCTATATGGGGAGCAGTACTTC. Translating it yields CASSLALYGEQYF.

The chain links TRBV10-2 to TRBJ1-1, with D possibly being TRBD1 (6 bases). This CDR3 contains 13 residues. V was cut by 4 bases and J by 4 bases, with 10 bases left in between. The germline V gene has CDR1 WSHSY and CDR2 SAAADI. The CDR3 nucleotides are TGCGCCAGCAGTGTTGAGGGGGGCACTGAAGCTTTCTTT. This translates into CASSVEGGTEAFF.

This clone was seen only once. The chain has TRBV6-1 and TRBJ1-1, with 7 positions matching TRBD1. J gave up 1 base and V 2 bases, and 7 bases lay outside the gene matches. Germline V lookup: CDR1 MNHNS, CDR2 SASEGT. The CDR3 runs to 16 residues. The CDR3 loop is CASSEWGRGTNTEAFF. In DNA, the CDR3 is TGTGCCAGCAGTGAATGGGGCAGGGGGACGAACACTGAAGCTTTCTTT.

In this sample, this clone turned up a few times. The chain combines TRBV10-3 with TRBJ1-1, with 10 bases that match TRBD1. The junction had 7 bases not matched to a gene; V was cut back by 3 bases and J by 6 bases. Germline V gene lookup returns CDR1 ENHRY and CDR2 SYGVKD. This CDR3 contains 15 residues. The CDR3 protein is CAISEGQGGKPEAFF. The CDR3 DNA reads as TGTGCCATCAGTGAAGGACAGGGGGGGAAGCCTGAAGCTTTCTTT.

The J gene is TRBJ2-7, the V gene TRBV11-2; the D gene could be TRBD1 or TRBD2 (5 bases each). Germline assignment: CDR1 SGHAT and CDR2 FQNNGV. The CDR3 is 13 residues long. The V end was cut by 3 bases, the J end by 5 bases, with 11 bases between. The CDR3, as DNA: TGTGCCAGCAGCTTCGGGACGCGCCACGAGCAGTACTTC. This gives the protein CASSFGTRHEQYF.

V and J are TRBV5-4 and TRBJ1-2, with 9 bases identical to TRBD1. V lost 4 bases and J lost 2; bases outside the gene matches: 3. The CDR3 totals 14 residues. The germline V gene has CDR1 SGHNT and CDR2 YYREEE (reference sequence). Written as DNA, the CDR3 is TGTGCCAGCAGCCCAGGGACAGGGAACTATGGCTACACCTTC. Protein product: CASSPGTGNYGYTF.

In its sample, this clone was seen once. This CDR3 is CASSLVPGRTEAFF. CDR3 coding DNA: TGTGCCAGCAGCTTAGTTCCGGGAAGGACTGAAGCTTTCTTT. The chain uses TRBV11-2 and TRBJ1-1, with D unclear. CDR3 length: 14 amino acids. CDR1 is SGHAT and CDR2 is FQNNGV in the germline V gene. Trimming removed 1 base from V and 5 bases from J, with 11 bases in between.

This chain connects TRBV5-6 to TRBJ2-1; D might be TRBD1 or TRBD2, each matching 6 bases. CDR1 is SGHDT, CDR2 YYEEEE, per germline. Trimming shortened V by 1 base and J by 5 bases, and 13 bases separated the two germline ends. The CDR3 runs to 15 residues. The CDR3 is CASSLWGAFHNEQFF. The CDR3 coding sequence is TGTGCCAGCAGCTTGTGGGGGGCCTTCCACAATGAGCAGTTCTTC. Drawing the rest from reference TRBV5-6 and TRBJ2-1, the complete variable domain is DAGVTQSPTHLIKTRGQQVTLRCSPKSGHDTVSWYQQALGQGPQFIFQYYEEEERQRGNFPDRFSGHQFPNYSSELNVNALLLGDSALYLCASSLWGAFHNEQFFGPGTRLTVL.

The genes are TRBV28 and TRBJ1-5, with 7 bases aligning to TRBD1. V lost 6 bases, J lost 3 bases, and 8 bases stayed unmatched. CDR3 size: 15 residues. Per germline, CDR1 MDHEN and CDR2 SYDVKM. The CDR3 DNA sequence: TGTGCCAGCAGCAATCCGGGACAGTCCAATCAGCCCCAGCATTTT. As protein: CASSNPGQSNQPQHF. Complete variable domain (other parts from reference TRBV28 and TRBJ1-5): DVKVTQSSRYLVKRTGEKVFLECVQDMDHENMFWYRQDPGLGLRLIYFSYDVKMKEKGDIPEGYSVSREKKERFSLILESASTNQTSMYLCASSNPGQSNQPQHFGDGTRLSIL.

The CDR3 sequence: CASSDGNEAFF. CDR3 sequence (DNA): TGTGCCAGCAGCGATGGTAATGAAGCTTTCTTT. This chain joins TRBV5-8 and TRBJ1-1; D is ambiguous. Germline CDR1 is SGHTS and CDR2 is YDEGEE. Trimming stripped 4 bases from V and 7 bases from J, with 8 bases between. The CDR3 totals 11 residues.

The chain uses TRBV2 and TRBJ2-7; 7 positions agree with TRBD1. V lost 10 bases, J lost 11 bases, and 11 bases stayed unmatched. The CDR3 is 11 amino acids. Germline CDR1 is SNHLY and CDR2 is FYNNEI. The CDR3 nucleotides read TGTGCCACCTACAGGGGATCGTTCAAGTACTTC. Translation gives CATYRGSFKYF.

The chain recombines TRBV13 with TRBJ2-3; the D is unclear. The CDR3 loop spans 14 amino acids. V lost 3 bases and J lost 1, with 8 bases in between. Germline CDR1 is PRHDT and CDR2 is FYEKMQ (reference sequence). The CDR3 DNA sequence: TGTGCCAGCAGCTTTGTCCTAGGCACAGATACGCAGTATTTT. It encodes CASSFVLGTDTQYF.

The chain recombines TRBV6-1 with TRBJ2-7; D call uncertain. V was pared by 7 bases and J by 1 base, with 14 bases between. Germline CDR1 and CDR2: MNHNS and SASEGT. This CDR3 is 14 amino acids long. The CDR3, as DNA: TGTGCCAGCATTCTAGGTTTGAGTTCCTACGAGCAGTACTTC. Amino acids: CASILGLSSYEQYF.